This paragraph reports one T cell receptor (beta chain). What it binds is not known. Just one base apart from a much larger clone, this may be a read error. This sample is part of a study of tumor and adjacent non-tumor tissue in lung cancer. For the study at large: The patients, 10 to 11 men and 4 or 5 women, were roughly 31 to 85 with stage I to III disease.

The CDR3 sequence is 17 residues long. The template was RNA from unsorted bulk tissue. Three rounds of nested PCR, following a modified ARM-PCR protocol, produced the TCRbeta library. MiXCR was run by TCRdb on the multiplex PCR reads, yielding one entry per CDR3 protein. The sample contains 65,000 to 70,000 distinct CDR3 sequences, just under 60% of which appear only once. General study results and limits: Normal lung showed higher cumulative top 100 clone frequency than tumor.

Sequenced input: lung tumor tissue. The chain couples TRBV5-3 to TRBJ2-2; weak D call: TRBD1 (5 bases). TRBV5-3 is labeled an ORF, and its function is uncertain. This TCR was recovered from a man aged 45 to 65 with non-small cell lung cancer. CDR3 in DNA: TGTGCCAGAAGCTTATTAACAGGAGCTACGAAGACCGGGGAGCTGTTTTTT. It encodes CARSLLTGATKTGELFF.